This T cell receptor beta chain was captured in a study of T cell responses to AZD1222 COVID-19 vaccine. Broader study findings: Sampled repertoires all dated from after the peak T cell response. An increase in Spike-specific TCR breadth and depth was observed after two AZD1222 doses. Clonal diversity was possibly underestimated; the donors were predominantly white British and more often female.

The CDR3 covers 14 residues. Germline trimming cut 7 bases from V and 4 bases from J; bases unmatched to any gene: 9. Germline V gives CDR1 MDHEN, CDR2 SYDVKM. The study pooled second doses at about 4 or about 12 weeks. As for this clone: Antigen: not known.

TCRdb's table, derived via immunoSEQ multiplex PCR, lists solely in-frame clones and lacks some. The sample comprises about 80,000 clones, approximately 90% of which are singletons, and roughly 8% rests with the top ten. V usage is TRBV28 and J usage is TRBJ1-2; TRBD1 aligns across 7 bases. This receptor was taken from an adult who received the AZD1222 COVID-19 vaccine. The specimen was peripheral blood, collected 28 days after the second AZD1222 dose. In DNA, the CDR3 is TGTGCCAGCACTTCTAGAGAGGGGGCCTATGGCTACACCTTC. Protein product: CASTSREGAYGYTF.